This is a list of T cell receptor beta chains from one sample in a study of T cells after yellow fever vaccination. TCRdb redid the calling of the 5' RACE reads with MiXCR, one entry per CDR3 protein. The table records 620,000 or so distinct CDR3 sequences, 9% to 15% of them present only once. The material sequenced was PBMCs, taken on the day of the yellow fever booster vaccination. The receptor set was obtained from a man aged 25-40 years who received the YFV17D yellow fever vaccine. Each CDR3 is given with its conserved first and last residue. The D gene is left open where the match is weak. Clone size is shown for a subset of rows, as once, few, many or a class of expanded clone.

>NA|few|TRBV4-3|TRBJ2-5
CASSQDGLRAETQYF
TGCGCCAGCAGCCAAGACGGACTTCGTGCGGAGACCCAGTACTTC
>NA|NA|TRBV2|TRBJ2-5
CASSVKLPEPYF
TGTGCCAGCAGTGTCAAACTCCCGGAACCGTACTTC
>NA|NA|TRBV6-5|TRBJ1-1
CASSYSGTSEAFF
TGTGCCAGCAGTTACTCGGGGACCTCTGAAGCTTTCTTT
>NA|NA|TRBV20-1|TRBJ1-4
CSASFTTNEKLFF
TGCAGTGCTAGTTTTACAACTAATGAAAAACTGTTTTTT
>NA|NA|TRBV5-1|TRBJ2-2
CASSLGIANTGELFF
TGCGCCAGCAGCTTGGGGATCGCGAACACCGGGGAGCTGTTTTTT
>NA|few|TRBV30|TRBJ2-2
CAGAAAAHTGELFF
TGTGCTGGCGCGGCTGCCGCGCATACCGGGGAGCTGTTTTTT
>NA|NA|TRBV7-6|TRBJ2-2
CASSFWTRATGELFF
TGTGCCAGCAGCTTTTGGACAAGGGCCACCGGGGAGCTGTTTTTT
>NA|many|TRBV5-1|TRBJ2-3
CASGPSGQAGDTQYF
TGCGCCAGCGGCCCTAGTGGGCAAGCTGGGGATACGCAGTATTTT
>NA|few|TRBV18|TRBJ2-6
CASSPPNSGANVLTF
TGTGCCAGCTCACCACCGAACTCTGGGGCCAACGTCCTGACTTTC
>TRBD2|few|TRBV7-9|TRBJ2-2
CASSPGTSGLSGELFF
TGTGCCAGCAGCCCGGGGACTAGCGGACTATCGGGGGAGCTGTTTTTT
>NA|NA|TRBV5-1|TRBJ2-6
CASSLEAQYSGANVLTF
TGCGCCAGCAGCTTGGAGGCGCAGTACTCTGGGGCCAACGTCCTGACTTTC
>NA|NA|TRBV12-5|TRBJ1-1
CASGLVNTEAFF
TGTGCTAGTGGTTTGGTTAACACTGAAGCTTTCTTT
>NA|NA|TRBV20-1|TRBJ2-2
CSAVSGGSTGELFF
TGCAGTGCTGTTAGCGGAGGGAGCACCGGGGAGCTGTTTTTT
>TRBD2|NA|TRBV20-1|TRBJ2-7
CCARGTSGRSTYEQYF
TGCTGTGCTAGAGGCACTAGCGGGAGATCTACGTACGAGCAGTACTTC
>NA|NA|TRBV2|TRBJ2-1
CASSEELGVVNEQFF
TGTGCCAGCAGTGAAGAACTGGGGGTAGTCAATGAGCAGTTCTTC
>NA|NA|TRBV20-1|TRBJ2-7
CSVPQAEGTYEQYF
TGCAGTGTCCCCCAAGCGGAGGGGACCTACGAGCAGTACTTC
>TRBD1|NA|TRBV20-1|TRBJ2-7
CSAHGTGYEYEQYF
TGCAGTGCCCACGGGACAGGGTATGAGTACGAGCAGTACTTC
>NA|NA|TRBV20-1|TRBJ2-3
CSASPGSVGTDTQYF
TGCAGTGCTAGTCCCGGGAGTGTGGGCACAGATACGCAGTATTTT
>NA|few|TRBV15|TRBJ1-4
CATSNQGDHEKLFF
TGTGCCACCAGCAATCAGGGTGATCATGAAAAACTGTTTTTT
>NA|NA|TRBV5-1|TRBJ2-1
CASSSLGVVANNEQFF
TGCGCCAGCAGCTCTTTAGGGGTAGTTGCGAACAATGAGCAGTTCTTC
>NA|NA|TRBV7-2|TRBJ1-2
CASSLGFREGYTF
TGTGCCAGCAGCTTAGGTTTCCGAGAGGGCTACACCTTC
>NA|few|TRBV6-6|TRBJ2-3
CASGYGRTDTQYF
TGTGCCAGCGGGTACGGGCGCACAGATACGCAGTATTTT
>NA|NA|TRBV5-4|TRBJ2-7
CASRGDSTYEQYF
TGTGCCAGCAGGGGGGACTCCACCTACGAGCAGTACTTC
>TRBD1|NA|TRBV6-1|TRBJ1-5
CASSFYRGNQPQHF
TGTGCCAGCAGCTTTTACAGGGGGAATCAGCCCCAGCATTTT
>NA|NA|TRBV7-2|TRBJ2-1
CASSRVDEQFF
TGTGCCAGCAGTCGCGTGGATGAGCAGTTCTTC
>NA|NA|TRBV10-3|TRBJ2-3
CAISRTSTDTQYF
TGTGCCATCAGCCGTACTAGCACAGATACGCAGTATTTT
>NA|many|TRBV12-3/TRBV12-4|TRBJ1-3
CASSRDRLLSGNTIYF
TGTGCCAGCAGTCGAGACAGGTTGTTGTCTGGAAACACCATATATTTT
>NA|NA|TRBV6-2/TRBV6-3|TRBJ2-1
CASSYGTTEQFF
TGTGCCAGCAGTTACGGGACAACTGAGCAGTTCTTC
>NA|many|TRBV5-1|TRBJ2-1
CASSLGGYNEQFF
TGTGCCAGCAGCTTAGGGGGCTACAATGAGCAGTTCTTC
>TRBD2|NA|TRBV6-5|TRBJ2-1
CASSYSSGRGSYNEQFF
TGTGCCAGCAGTTACTCTAGCGGGAGGGGCTCCTACAATGAGCAGTTCTTC
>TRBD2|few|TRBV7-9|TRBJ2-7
CASSFGREGYEQYF
TGTGCCAGCAGCTTTGGCCGGGAGGGTTACGAGCAGTACTTC